Below, one T cell receptor beta chain is given with its context. There were no recent acute infections or vaccinations among the donors, who were healthy HIV-negative adults. Deletions cut 3 bases from V and 0 bases from J, with 17 bases between. Per germline, CDR1 SGDLS and CDR2 YYNGEE. The CDR3 has 17 amino acids. This sample was taken from a study of shared clonotypes between healthy human individuals. Genomic DNA belonging to each subset was distributed in equal measure over several immunoSEQ plates. Some clones are missing from TCRdb's copy, which holds only in-frame ones; the method was immunoSEQ multiplex PCR. The table records over 2 million clones, less than 95% of them present only once.

The receptor was isolated from a young man in good health. Some clones in this sample may be carry-over from other donors' samples. Source material: naive CD4+ T cells from PBMCs. Subset here: CD45RA+ positively selected. V gene TRBV9 combines with J gene TRBJ2-3, with D perhaps TRBD1 (5 bases). This CDR3 reads CASSASGIRYSTDTQYF. The CDR3 DNA follows: TGTGCCAGCAGCGCATCAGGGATACGGTATAGCACAGATACGCAGTATTTT.